What follows describes a single T cell receptor beta chain. The CDR3 spans 15 residues. The V gene lost 5 bases and the J gene lost 1 base, with 14 bases spanning the gap. CDR1 is KGHSH, CDR2 LQKENI, per germline. The data stem from a study of low-dose radiotherapy and immunotherapy resistance in tumors. TRAV- and TRBV-specific primers were used for first-strand cDNA, which covered alpha and beta chains. TCRs were put through around 20 PCR cycles of amplification with Phusion. A constant-region primer and the V-primer adapter served as the primer pair. TCRdb used MiXCR to reprocess the reads, holding one entry per CDR3 protein. The sample has more than 15,000 distinct CDR3 sequences; about 70% are singletons. The donors' regimen was nivolumab, ipilimumab, aspirin, low-dose cyclophosphamide and low-dose radiotherapy.

The chain uses TRBV18 and TRBJ1-1; D perhaps matches TRBD1 (6 bases). This sequence was found in a human donor with advanced metastatic prostate, ovarian, gallbladder or colorectal cancer (not recorded which). This table probably holds off-target reads from a library built for another chain. CDR3 DNA: TGTGCCAGCTCAATCCTAATGGACAGGAACACTGAAGCTTTCTTT. Protein product: CASSILMDRNTEAFF.